This T cell receptor (beta chain) was sequenced during a study of T cells after yellow fever vaccination. TCRdb reprocessed the 5' RACE reads with MiXCR, giving one entry per CDR3 protein. The table lists roughly 350,000 distinct CDR3 sequences, approximately 4% of them singletons. Findings of the study overall: Primary-vaccination clones mostly resurfaced post-booster (around 95% CD4, more than 80% CD8).

This clonotype appeared a few times. The antigen remains undetermined. Sequences were derived from PBMCs, sampled 5 days after the yellow fever booster vaccination. This receptor was identified in a man between 18 and 35 years old who received the YFV17D yellow fever vaccine.

The CDR3 region has the DNA TGCGCCAGCAGCCCGGGACAAGAGAAACATGGCTACACCTTC. Translated: CASSPGQEKHGYTF. V usage is TRBV5-1 and J usage is TRBJ1-2; tentatively, D is TRBD1 (6 bases). The CDR3 spans 14 residues. V gave up 4 bases and J gave up 6 bases, with 16 bases separating them. From germline, CDR1 is SGHRS and CDR2 YFSETQ.